Each of the 21 T cell receptor beta chains below was sequenced from the same sample in a study of CD8+ T cells in alopecia areata. Extraction of RNA preceded its reverse transcription into cDNA, which served as the sequencing template. Clones were read by immunoSEQ multiplex PCR, and TCRdb kept only the in-frame ones, dropping some. Listed for the sample are over 100,000 clones, none seen a single time. Sequenced material: lesional skin. The source of these receptors is a C3H/HeJ mouse with alopecia areata. For the strain, the MHC haplotype given is H2-k.

This clone turned up a few times. Genes here carry mouse names. The read falls 4 residues short of the CDR3 end, and the missing part is taken from the germline J gene. The chain is built from TRBV13-3 and TRBJ2-2, with D possibly matching TRBD2 (6 bases). Germline V gene lookup returns CDR1 NNHDY and CDR2 SYVADS. The CDR3 contains 15 residues. Deletions cut 7 bases from V and 0 bases from J, with 13 bases between. The CDR3 here is CASAPGLANTGQLYF. The sequenced CDR3 bases are TGTGCCAGCGCTCCGGGACTTGCAAACACCGGG.

This clone occurred a few times. Each gene name is a mouse one. The read halts 4 residues ahead of the CDR3 end, with the missing end drawn from the germline J gene. The V call is TRBV13-1, the J call TRBJ2-2; TRBD2 aligns across 9 bases. Germline lookup yields CDR1 NSHNY and CDR2 SYGAGN. V was clipped by 4 bases and J by 3 bases; unmatched bases: 4. This CDR3 has 15 amino acids. CDR3: CASSLWGGDTGQLYF. The CDR3 DNA, read in part, is TGTGCCAGCAGTCTCTGGGGGGGTGACACCGGG.

On this clone itself: The gene names given are mouse names. The read terminates 4 residues ahead of where the CDR3 ends, so the germline J gene completes it. V usage is TRBV13-3 and J usage is TRBJ2-7; TRBD1 matches 8 bases. Germline loops: CDR1 NNHDY, CDR2 SYVADS. CDR3 length equals 14 residues. The covered CDR3 bases are TGTGCCAGCAAGGAGACAGGGGTCAGATAT. Amino acid sequence: CASKETGVRY. From start to end, the CDR3 is CASKETGVRYEQYF.

For this clone: All gene names here are mouse names. The sequenced CDR3 bases are TGTGCCAGCAGTGAAGGTCAGAAAAAC. It is translated as CASSEGQKN. The complete CDR3 protein is CASSEGQKNTLYF. This rearrangement joins TRBV13-3 to TRBJ2-4, with D unresolved. The CDR3 end lies 4 residues beyond the end of the read and is filled in from the germline J gene. CDR1 NNHDY and CDR2 SYVADS come from the germline V gene. There are 13 residues in the CDR3.

This clone was counted many times. Any gene name here is a mouse gene name. The read finishes 4 residues shy of the CDR3 end, and the germline J gene is used to complete it. The J gene is TRBJ1-2, the V gene TRBV13-3; D might be TRBD1 (6 bases). The CDR3 sequence is 13 residues long. V lost 7 bases and J lost 3, with 13 bases in between. The germline CDR1 and CDR2 sequences are NNHDY and SYVADS. CDR3 DNA, as far as it was read: TGTGCCAGCGGGATCAGGGGAGACTCC. Translated: CASGIRGDS. The full CDR3 protein reads CASGIRGDSDYTF.

This clone was seen only a few times. At residue 14, the TCRdb amino acid sequence and the translated nucleotide sequence differ, so the protein here is the DNA translation. All gene names here are mouse names. The sequenced fragment ends 3 residues before the CDR3 boundary, so the rest is inferred from the germline J gene. V gene TRBV13-2 combines with J gene TRBJ1-6; the D gene is possibly TRBD1 (5 bases). TRBJ1-6 falls under the ORF class, with uncertain function. Germline V lookup: CDR1 NNHNN, CDR2 SYGAGS (reference sequence). The CDR3 covers 17 residues. V was pared by 0 bases and J by 0 bases, with 10 bases between. Here the CDR3 reads CASGDDGGDSYNSPLYF. CDR3 bases read: TGTGCCAGCGGTGATGATGGGGGGGATTCCTATAATTCGCCC.

This clone appeared a few times. The gene symbols are mouse symbols. The read terminates 4 residues before the CDR3 end, so the remaining end is supplied by the germline J gene. The chain uses TRBV13-2 and TRBJ1-2; TRBD1 matches 7 bases. V lost 3 bases and J lost 3; bases outside the gene matches: 5. Germline CDR1 is NNHNN and CDR2 is SYGAGS (reference sequence). CDR3 length equals 14 residues. The CDR3 is CASGGTGDYSDYTF. The sequenced part of the CDR3 DNA is TGTGCCAGCGGTGGGACAGGAGATTACTCC.

This clone was detected only a few times. Genes and germline come from the mouse. The DNA ends 4 residues before the CDR3 does, and the rest of the CDR3 is filled in from the germline J gene. The chain carries TRBV17 and TRBJ2-5; 12 positions agree with TRBD2. The junction had 0 bases not matched to a gene; V was cut back by 1 base and J by 1 base. This CDR3 contains 16 residues. Germline-derived CDR1 and CDR2 are MNHDT and YYDKIL. The CDR3 loop reads CASSRGTGGDQDTQYF. CDR3 DNA, as far as it was read: TGTGCTAGCAGTAGAGGGACTGGGGGGGACCAAGAC. Complete variable domain (other parts from reference TRBV17 and TRBJ2-5): DTTVKQNPRYKLARVGKPVNLICSQTMNHDTMYWYQKKPNQAPKLLLFYYDKILNREADTFEKFQSSRPNNSFCSLYIGSAGLEYSAMYLCASSRGTGGDQDTQYFGPGTRLLVL.

This clone turned up a few times. The translated DNA and TCRdb's protein are not identical at residue 13; the protein here was translated from the DNA. Gene names are mouse gene names. Coverage ceases 3 residues before the CDR3 finishes, and the germline J gene fills in the end. The chain recombines TRBV1 with TRBJ1-6; 7 bases align to TRBD1. TRBJ1-6 is an ORF for which the function is uncertain. In germline, CDR1 is NSQYPW, CDR2 LRSPGD (reference sequence). The CDR3 spans 16 residues. The junction had 5 bases not matched to a gene; V was cut back by 2 bases and J by 4 bases. CDR3 sequence reads: CTCSASGTEYNSPLYF. CDR3 bases read: TGCACCTGCAGTGCATCCGGGACAGAATATAATTCGCCC.

The sample holds a few counts of this clone. At residue 12, TCRdb's protein is not the same as the translated DNA, so the protein here was read from the DNA. Here the gene names and germline are mouse. The CDR3 extends 3 residues past the end of the read, so its final part is completed from the germline J gene. V is TRBV13-3 and J is TRBJ1-3; 7 bases map to TRBD1. CDR1 and CDR2 from the germline V gene are NNHDY and SYVADS. Trimming took 5 bases from V and 0 from J; bases not matched to a gene: 5. CDR3 length equals 15 residues. CDR3 protein: CASRPGQFSGNTLYF. The covered CDR3 bases are TGTGCCAGCAGGCCGGGACAGTTTTCTGGAAATACG.

Note on this clone: The genes are named according to mouse. The read halts 4 residues ahead of the CDR3 end, with the missing end drawn from the germline J gene. The V call is TRBV19, the J call TRBJ2-3, with 8 bases aligning to TRBD1. From germline, CDR1 is FNHDT and CDR2 SITEND (reference sequence). The CDR3 extends over 13 amino acids. After removal of 6 bases from V and 1 base from J, the junction contained 1 base not matched to a gene. CDR3 amino acids: CASKQGGAETLYF. Partial CDR3 DNA: TGTGCCAGCAAACAGGGGGGTGCAGAA.

At least ten counts were recorded for this clone. Gene names are mouse gene names. From the germline J gene comes the end of the CDR3, since the read stops 4 residues before it. This chain joins TRBV1 and TRBJ2-1; 7 positions match TRBD2. Germline-derived CDR1 and CDR2 are NSQYPW and LRSPGD (reference sequence). The CDR3 is 15 residues long. V gave up 3 bases and J gave up 2 bases; unmatched junction bases: 4. The CDR3 DNA, read in part, is TGCACCTGCAGTGCGGGTTGGGGGGACTATGCT. It translates to CTCSAGWGDYA. The entire CDR3 protein is CTCSAGWGDYAEQFF. Combining the CDR3 with reference TRBV1 and TRBJ2-1 gives the whole variable domain VTLLEQNPRWRLVPRGQAVNLRCILKNSQYPWMSWYQQDLQKQLQWLFTLRSPGDKEVKSLPGADYLATRVTDTELRLQVANMSQGRTLYCTCSAGWGDYAEQFFGPGTRLTVL.

This clone was seen a few times. There is a difference at residue 11 between the TCRdb protein and the DNA translation, so the protein given here was translated from the DNA. Germline and genes: mouse. The CDR3 extends 3 residues past the end of the read, so its final part is completed from the germline J gene. V is TRBV1 and J is TRBJ1-3, with no clear D. V gave up 2 bases and J gave up 3 bases, with 8 bases separating them. The CDR3 has 14 residues. CDR1 is NSQYPW, CDR2 LRSPGD, per germline (reference sequence). The DNA read from the CDR3 is TGCACCTGCAGTGCAACTGGGGATGGAAATACG. Its protein product is CTCSATGDGNT. The full CDR3 protein is CTCSATGDGNTLYF.

As concerns this clone: Genes and germline come from the mouse. The read ends 4 residues early relative to the CDR3; the germline J gene fills the gap. The gene calls are TRBV13-3 and TRBJ2-4; 12 bases match TRBD1. V dropped 3 bases and J dropped 1; count of bases not matched to a gene: 3. The germline gives CDR1 NNHDY, CDR2 SYVADS. This CDR3 is 16 amino acids long. CDR3 residues: CASSAGQGARQNTLYF. Partial CDR3 DNA: TGTGCCAGCAGTGCGGGACAGGGGGCTCGTCAAAAC. The full variable domain, its missing parts supplied by reference TRBV13-3 and TRBJ2-4, is EAAVTQSPRSKVAVTGGKVTLSCHQTNNHDYMYWYRQDTGHGLRLIHYSYVADSTEKGDIPDGYKASRPSQENFSLILELASLSQTAVYFCASSAGQGARQNTLYFGAGTRLSVL.

Regarding this clone: The listed genes are named as in mouse. The sequence runs out 4 residues before the end of the CDR3; the remainder is reconstructed from the germline J gene. The rearrangement joins TRBV16 to TRBJ2-5; TRBD2 matches at 8 bases. The length of the CDR3 is 15 residues. Germline CDR1 reads SGHSA; CDR2 reads FRNQAP. V lost 5 bases and J lost 3; bases outside the gene matches: 7. CDR3 sequence: CASSPAWGAQDTQYF. The covered CDR3 bases are TGTGCAAGCAGCCCGGCCTGGGGGGCGCAAGAC.

There are a few counts of this clone. Gene names denote mouse genes. The CDR3 end lies 4 residues beyond the end of the read and is filled in from the germline J gene. The chain joins TRBV13-3 to TRBJ1-4; 7 nucleotides line up with TRBD1. J lost 0 bases, V lost 4 bases, and 6 bases had no gene match. The CDR3 is 16 residues long. Germline assignment: CDR1 NNHDY and CDR2 SYVADS. Incomplete CDR3 DNA: TGTGCCAGCAGTCTGGGACAGTTAATTTCCAACGAA. It codes for CASSLGQLISNE. The complete CDR3 reads CASSLGQLISNERLFF. The full variable domain, rest sourced from reference TRBV13-3 and TRBJ1-4, is EAAVTQSPRSKVAVTGGKVTLSCHQTNNHDYMYWYRQDTGHGLRLIHYSYVADSTEKGDIPDGYKASRPSQENFSLILELASLSQTAVYFCASSLGQLISNERLFFGHGTKLSVL.

This clone occurred many times. Gene names and germline refer to mouse. The DNA ends 4 residues before the CDR3 does, and the rest of the CDR3 is filled in from the germline J gene. The V gene is TRBV5, the J gene TRBJ1-4; TRBD1 aligns across 10 bases. Germline V lookup: CDR1 LGHNA, CDR2 YNLKQL (reference sequence). The CDR3 extends over 15 amino acids. V shed 1 base, J shed 4 bases, and the junction held 0 bases outside the gene matches. Here the CDR3 reads CASSQGTGGNERLFF. The covered CDR3 bases are TGTGCCAGCAGCCAAGGGACAGGGGGCAACGAA.

This clone was seen many times. There is a difference at residue 11 between the TCRdb protein and the DNA translation, so the protein given here was translated from the DNA. Gene names are mouse gene names. The read ends 3 residues shy of where the CDR3 ends; the end is completed using the germline J gene. The chain has TRBV19 and TRBJ1-6; no firm D call. TRBJ1-6 is designated an ORF whose function remains uncertain. The CDR3 is 14 residues long. Trimming cost V 3 bases and J 3 bases, with 7 bases left between them. The V gene's germline CDR1 is FNHDT and CDR2 SITEND (reference sequence). The CDR3 region is CASSTELYNSPLYF. The DNA read from the CDR3 is TGTGCCAGCAGTACAGAACTCTATAATTCGCCC.

This clone was counted a few times. Mouse names are used for the genes. The DNA ends 4 residues before the CDR3 does, and the rest of the CDR3 is filled in from the germline J gene. The rearrangement links TRBV13-3 to TRBJ2-1; 9 bases agree with TRBD2. The V gene end was trimmed by 2 bases and the J gene end by 0 bases; junction bases not matched to a gene: 3. CDR3 size: 16 residues. CDR1 and CDR2 from the germline V gene are NNHDY and SYVADS. The CDR3 loop is CASSEAGGVNYAEQFF. The CDR3 DNA, read in part, is TGTGCCAGCAGTGAAGCTGGGGGGGTTAACTATGCT.

Turning to this clone: The protein given in TCRdb and the translation of the DNA differ at residue 9, and the sequence presented here derives from the DNA. Gene and germline names: mouse. The DNA ends 3 residues before the CDR3 does, and the rest of the CDR3 is filled in from the germline J gene. The rearrangement uses TRBV13-3 and TRBJ1-6; D uncertain. TRBJ1-6 is flagged as an ORF with uncertain function. The V and J ends lost 6 bases and 6 bases respectively, with 7 bases between them. CDR3 length: 12 residues. Per germline, CDR1 NNHDY and CDR2 SYVADS. CDR3 DNA, as far as it was read: TGTGCCAGCAAAAGGGTTAATTCGCCC. Its translation is CASKRVNSP. In full, the CDR3 reads CASKRVNSPLYF.

Worth noting for this clone: Gene names and germline match the mouse. Read data end 4 residues before the CDR3 end; the end is taken from the germline J gene. V gene TRBV13-3 combines with J gene TRBJ2-1; D may be TRBD2 (7 bases). This CDR3 spans 14 amino acids. From germline, CDR1 is NNHDY and CDR2 SYVADS. The CDR3 protein is CASSEGGRRAEQFF. The CDR3 bases that were read are TGTGCCAGCAGTGAAGGGGGGCGGAGGGCT.